This entry lists 23 T cell receptor beta chains sequenced from one sample in a study of Ad26.COV2.S vaccination and SARS-CoV-2 variants. Treatment reported: 15 to 20 received Ad26.COV2.S at low or high dose, single or two shots; about 5 received placebo; per-sample allocation not given. The study sampled participants on day 63 after the first vaccine or placebo injection. The protocol was immunoSEQ multiplex PCR, while the TCRdb copy is restricted to in-frame clones and leaves out a portion. The sample shows about 430,000 clones, approximately 92% of them seen only once. This sample comprised peripheral blood, obtained in a trial of Ad26.COV2.S vaccine versus placebo. These receptors were collected from a person between 18 and 65 years old who received the Ad26.COV2.S COVID-19 vaccine or a placebo.

The chain links TRBV7-2 to TRBJ1-1; D perhaps matches TRBD1 (6 bases). The CDR3 has 18 residues. V was clipped by 1 base and J by 5 bases, with 23 bases between them. The germline gives CDR1 SGHTA, CDR2 FQGNSA. The CDR3 loop reads CASSLGPGLQGGGTEAFF. CDR3 in DNA: TGTGCCAGCAGCTTAGGACCTGGACTACAGGGAGGGGGGACTGAAGCTTTCTTT.

The chain uses TRBV7-2 and TRBJ2-5; D not certain. CDR1 is SGHTA and CDR2 is FQGNSA in the germline V gene. The CDR3 spans 14 residues. V was cut by 1 base and J by 2 bases, with 8 bases left in between. The CDR3 protein is CASSLGVQQETQYF. CDR3 DNA sequence: TGTGCCAGCAGCTTAGGAGTACAGCAAGAGACCCAGTACTTC.

The V and J genes are TRBV11-2 and TRBJ2-3; D is possibly TRBD1 (6 bases). This CDR3 is 14 amino acids long. Germline-derived CDR1 and CDR2 are SGHAT and FQNNGV. Trimming pared 1 base from V and 6 bases from J, leaving 11 bases between. The CDR3 DNA sequence: TGTGCCAGCAGCTTAGGATCAGGGGAGGATACGCAGTATTTT. It encodes CASSLGSGEDTQYF.

J is TRBJ1-5 and V is TRBV19; D perhaps matches TRBD1 (5 bases). CDR1 and CDR2 (germline): LNHDA, SQIVND (reference sequence). Trimming shortened V by 6 bases and J by 9 bases, and 18 bases separated the two germline ends. This CDR3 region has 14 residues. CDR3 region: CASSHRDGLSPQHF. The CDR3 bases are TGTGCCAGTAGCCACCGGGACGGGCTTTCGCCCCAGCATTTT.

The chain recombines TRBV6-1 with TRBJ2-2, with no clear D. The germline V gene encodes CDR1 MNHNS and CDR2 SASEGT. The CDR3 loop spans 14 amino acids. Trimming took 2 bases from V and 6 from J, leaving 10 bases between them. In DNA, the CDR3 is TGTGCCAGCAGTGAACACGGGCTGTCCGGGGAGCTGTTTTTT. Its translation: CASSEHGLSGELFF.

This sequence joins TRBV12-3 or TRBV12-4 and TRBJ2-7, with a tentative D call TRBD2 (6 bases). V was shortened by 2 bases and J by 5 bases, with 7 bases between the two germline ends. This CDR3 comprises 12 residues. CDR3 DNA: TGTGCCAGCAGTTTACTAGCGAACGAGCAGTACTTC. Its protein is CASSLLANEQYF.

Concerning this clone itself: The sample holds other DNA sequences that translate to the same CDR3. The chain employs TRBV9 and TRBJ2-2; D is ambiguous. Germline CDR1 reads SGDLS; CDR2 reads YYNGEE. Trimming removed 0 bases from V and 0 bases from J, with 6 bases in between. CDR3 length: 15 residues. CDR3 sequence reads: CASSVGGANTGELFF. CDR3 in DNA: TGTGCCAGCAGCGTAGGTGGGGCGAACACCGGGGAGCTGTTTTTT.

The chain combines TRBV24-1 with TRBJ1-1; 8 nucleotides agree with TRBD1. Germline CDR1 and CDR2: KGHDR and SFDVKD. There are 15 residues in the CDR3. J gave up 4 bases and V 9 bases, and 12 bases lay outside the gene matches. The CDR3 protein is CATSEGGQGRTEAFF. The CDR3 DNA follows: TGTGCCACCTCCGAGGGAGGACAGGGTCGCACTGAAGCTTTCTTT.

This clone was detected a few times. The V and J genes are TRBV7-9 and TRBJ2-7; 13 bases match TRBD2. This CDR3 region has 15 residues. V was pared by 5 bases and J by 4 bases, with 5 bases of the junction left unmatched. Germline CDR1 and CDR2: SEHNR and FQNEAQ (reference sequence). The CDR3 region is CASSAGTSGNYEQYF. As DNA, the CDR3 is TGTGCCAGCAGCGCAGGGACTAGCGGGAATTACGAGCAGTACTTC.

The chain uses TRBV29-1 and TRBJ1-3; D is undetermined. Germline CDR1 SQVTM, CDR2 ANQGSEA. The CDR3 runs 13 residues. Deletions cut 5 bases from V and 0 bases from J, with 8 bases between. The CDR3 DNA reads TGCAGCGTTTCCGACATCTCTGGAAACACCATATATTTT. Protein sequence: CSVSDISGNTIYF.

The V and J genes are TRBV18 and TRBJ1-2; no clear D gene. CDR3 size: 17 residues. Germline V gene data show CDR1 as KGHSH and CDR2 as LQKENI. Trimming shortened V by 3 bases and J by 1 base, and 18 bases separated the two germline ends. Here the CDR3 DNA reads TGTGCCAGCTCACCCAGCCAGGCGGCGGTCGATAACTATGGCTACACCTTC. Translating it yields CASSPSQAAVDNYGYTF.

This chain links TRBV18 with TRBJ2-7, with 7 nucleotides matching TRBD1. The CDR3 is made up of 16 amino acids. V shed 4 bases, J shed 7 bases, and the junction held 16 bases outside the gene matches. CDR1 and CDR2 from the germline V gene are KGHSH and LQKENI. CDR3 protein: CASSLLRQGSLWEQYF. The DNA for the CDR3 is TGTGCCAGCTCACTTCTCAGACAGGGCAGTCTTTGGGAGCAGTACTTC.

V gene TRBV4-2 combines with J gene TRBJ2-2; 13 nucleotides agree with TRBD2. CDR1 is LGHNA, CDR2 YNFKEQ, per germline. With 3 bases clipped from V and 6 bases from J, the junction kept 4 bases outside the gene matches. The CDR3 is made up of 16 amino acids. Here the CDR3 reads CASSQGTSGTAGELFF. Here the CDR3 DNA reads TGTGCCAGCAGCCAGGGGACTAGCGGGACCGCCGGGGAGCTGTTTTTT.

V and J are TRBV7-9 and TRBJ2-7; perhaps TRBD1 as D (5 bases). Trimming pared 2 bases from V and 1 base from J, leaving 9 bases between. From germline, CDR1 is SEHNR and CDR2 FQNEAQ (reference sequence). The CDR3 is 14 amino acids. CDR3 sequence: CASSLRGGSYEQYF. The CDR3 nucleotides are TGTGCCAGCAGCTTAAGGGGCGGATCCTACGAGCAGTACTTC.

The CDR3 DNA reads as TGTGCCAGCAGTGAAGCGCTGAGACAGGGTTATTCACCCCTCCACTTT. Translated: CASSEALRQGYSPLHF. The gene calls are TRBV2 and TRBJ1-6; 7 bases align to TRBD1. CDR3 length: 16 amino acids. V trimming: 0 bases; J trimming: 8 bases; junction bases outside the gene matches: 7. Germline-derived CDR1 and CDR2 are SNHLY and FYNNEI.

The chain is built from TRBV30 and TRBJ1-4; tentative D call: TRBD1 (6 bases). The germline V gene encodes CDR1 GTSNPN and CDR2 SVGIG (reference sequence). This CDR3 has 13 residues. V was shortened by 4 bases and J by 6 bases, with 12 bases between the two germline ends. CDR3 protein: CAWISPGDEKLFF. The CDR3 DNA sequence: TGTGCCTGGATCTCGCCAGGGGATGAAAAACTGTTTTTT.

The genes are TRBV5-4 and TRBJ1-1; D perhaps matches TRBD1 (6 bases). The CDR3 sequence is 14 residues long. With 4 bases removed from V and 3 bases from J, the gap between germline ends came to 13 bases. Germline V lookup: CDR1 SGHNT, CDR2 YYREEE (reference sequence). The CDR3 loop reads CASSGTTGDTEAFF. In DNA, the CDR3 is TGTGCCAGCAGCGGGACGACAGGAGACACTGAAGCTTTCTTT. Full variable domain (outside the CDR3, taken from reference TRBV5-4 and TRBJ1-1): ETGVTQSPTHLIKTRGQQVTLRCSSQSGHNTVSWYQQALGQGPQFIFQYYREEENGRGNFPPRFSGLQFPNYSSELNVNALELDDSALYLCASSGTTGDTEAFFGQGTRLTVV.

The chain carries TRBV5-1 and TRBJ2-1; TRBD2 matches at 9 bases. Unmatched junction bases numbered 9, after V lost 4 bases and J lost 4 bases. The CDR3 length is 16 residues. The germline V gene has CDR1 SGHRS and CDR2 YFSETQ. The CDR3 reads CASSLGGLANYNEQFF. The CDR3 DNA follows: TGCGCCAGCAGCCTTGGAGGACTAGCGAATTACAATGAGCAGTTCTTC. Filled out from reference TRBV5-1 and TRBJ2-1, the complete variable domain reads KAGVTQTPRYLIKTRGQQVTLSCSPISGHRSVSWYQQTPGQGLQFLFEYFSETQRNKGNFPGRFSGRQFSNSRSEMNVSTLELGDSALYLCASSLGGLANYNEQFFGPGTRLTVL.

This clone was recorded once. The chain is built from TRBV2 and TRBJ2-5; 10 bases align to TRBD1. The V gene end was trimmed by 6 bases and the J gene end by 3 bases; junction bases not matched to a gene: 1. CDR1 and CDR2 (germline): SNHLY, FYNNEI. This CDR3 is built from 13 residues. As DNA, the CDR3 is TGTGCCAGCAGGGGACAGGGGAAAGAGACCCAGTACTTC. Translating gives CASRGQGKETQYF.

This clone was recorded only once. CDR3 residues: CASSDPRGANEQFF. The CDR3 coding sequence is TGTGCCAGCAGTGACCCCCGCGGGGCCAATGAGCAGTTCTTC. The chain carries TRBV2 and TRBJ2-1; tentatively, D is TRBD2 (6 bases). The length of the CDR3 is 14 residues. Germline CDR1 is SNHLY and CDR2 is FYNNEI. Trimming cost V 3 bases and J 6 bases, with 12 bases left between them.

This clone was recorded only once. J is TRBJ2-7 and V is TRBV4-3; 11 bases match TRBD1. The CDR3 loop spans 17 amino acids. Germline CDR1 is LGHNA and CDR2 is YSLEER. Trimming at V came to 0 bases and at J to 4 bases, leaving 8 bases not matched to a gene. CDR3 residues: CASSQDGVGQGGYEQYF. The CDR3 nucleotides are TGCGCCAGCAGCCAAGATGGAGTGGGACAGGGGGGATACGAGCAGTACTTC.

The chain recombines TRBV7-9 with TRBJ2-7; 8 positions agree with TRBD2. J was trimmed by 7 bases and V by 3 bases; bases with no gene match: 8. Germline V CDR1 and CDR2: SEHNR, FQNEAQ (reference sequence). This CDR3 is 14 amino acids long. The DNA of the CDR3 is TGTGCCAGCAGCTTTCGGCTAGCGGGTCAAGAGCAGTACTTC. Amino acid sequence: CASSFRLAGQEQYF.

The rearrangement joins TRBV7-3 to TRBJ2-2; D not resolved. The CDR3 runs 14 residues. V was pared by 1 base and J by 4 bases, with 7 bases between. The germline gives CDR1 SGHTA, CDR2 FQGTGA. Written as DNA, the CDR3 is TGTGCCAGCAGCTTAAAACGGACCACCGGGGAGCTGTTTTTT. Its translation: CASSLKRTTGELFF.